The T cell receptor beta chain under discussion was sequenced for a study of siplizumab effects on memory and regulatory T cells. Study-wide findings and caveats: The diversity of naive T cells seemed greater than that of memory cells, and their alloresponse contribution seemed major. No naive or memory phenotype could be assigned to roughly 75-97% of proliferating clones. Only a minor fraction of alloreactive clones mapped to unstimulated subsets.

CDR3 length equals 12 residues. The germline V gene encodes CDR1 SGHNT and CDR2 YENEEA. The V and J ends lost 5 bases and 6 bases respectively, with 10 bases between them. Remarks on this clone: Its antigen is currently unknown.

Only in-frame clones appear in the TCRdb table, and some are missing; sequencing was by immunoSEQ multiplex PCR. There are tens of thousands of clones in the sample; over 85% occur only once, and around 0.3% lies in the top ten. The clonotype originates from a human donor in good health. Sequencing input: non-Treg CD4+ T cells sorted from blood. The chain carries TRBV11-3 and TRBJ1-2; possible D gene TRBD1, 6 bases. CDR3: CASSTRQDGYTF. The CDR3, as DNA: TGTGCCAGCAGCACCCGACAGGATGGCTACACCTTC.